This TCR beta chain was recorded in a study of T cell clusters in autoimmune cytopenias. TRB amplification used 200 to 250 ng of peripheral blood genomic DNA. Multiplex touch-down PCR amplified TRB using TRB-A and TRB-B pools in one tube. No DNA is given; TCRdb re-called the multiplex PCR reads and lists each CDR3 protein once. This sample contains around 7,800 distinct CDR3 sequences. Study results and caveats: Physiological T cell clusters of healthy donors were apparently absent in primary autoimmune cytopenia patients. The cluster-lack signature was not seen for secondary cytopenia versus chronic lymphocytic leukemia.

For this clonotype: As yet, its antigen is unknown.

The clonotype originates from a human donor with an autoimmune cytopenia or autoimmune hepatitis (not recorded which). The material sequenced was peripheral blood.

The CDR3 protein is CASSRQSPGGSNQPQHF. This sequence joins TRBV7-9 and TRBJ1-5; TCRdb's D call of TRBD1 is untestable without DNA. Germline CDR1 reads SEHNR; CDR2 reads FQNEAQ (reference sequence). This CDR3 comprises 17 residues. Looking up the rest from reference TRBV7-9 and TRBJ1-5 gives the full variable domain: DTGVSQNPRHKITKRGQNVTFRCDPISEHNRLYWYRQTLGQGPEFLTYFQNEAQLEKSRLLSDRFSAERPKGSFSTLEIQRTEQGDSAMYLCASSRQSPGGSNQPQHFGDGTRLSIL.